This record concerns one T cell receptor beta chain sequence. What it binds is unknown. This specimen belongs to a study of shared clonotypes between healthy human individuals. Broader study findings: Memory subsets had estimated richness that was generally smaller than that of naive subsets.

Germline loops: CDR1 MGHRA, CDR2 YSYEKL. This CDR3 contains 16 residues. V lost 1 base and J 2 bases, leaving 13 bases between the germline ends. The assay was carried out at the deep level. The authors distributed each subset's genomic DNA evenly over several immunoSEQ plates. Libraries were prepared by immunoSEQ multiplex PCR; TCRdb keeps only in-frame clonotypes and omits some of them. The table has roughly 2.2 million clones, 85% to 95% seen once; the top ten hold 0.39%. Sequencing input: naive CD4+ T cells from PBMCs. The subset denotes: CD45RA+ positively selected. This clonotype originated in a man between 18 and 35 years old in good health. Some clones in this sample may be carry-over from other donors' samples. The chain carries TRBV4-1 and TRBJ2-3; D is possibly TRBD2 (5 bases). This CDR3 is CASSQVGSESTDTQYF. CDR3 coding DNA: TGCGCCAGCAGCCAAGTTGGGAGCGAATCCACAGATACGCAGTATTTT.